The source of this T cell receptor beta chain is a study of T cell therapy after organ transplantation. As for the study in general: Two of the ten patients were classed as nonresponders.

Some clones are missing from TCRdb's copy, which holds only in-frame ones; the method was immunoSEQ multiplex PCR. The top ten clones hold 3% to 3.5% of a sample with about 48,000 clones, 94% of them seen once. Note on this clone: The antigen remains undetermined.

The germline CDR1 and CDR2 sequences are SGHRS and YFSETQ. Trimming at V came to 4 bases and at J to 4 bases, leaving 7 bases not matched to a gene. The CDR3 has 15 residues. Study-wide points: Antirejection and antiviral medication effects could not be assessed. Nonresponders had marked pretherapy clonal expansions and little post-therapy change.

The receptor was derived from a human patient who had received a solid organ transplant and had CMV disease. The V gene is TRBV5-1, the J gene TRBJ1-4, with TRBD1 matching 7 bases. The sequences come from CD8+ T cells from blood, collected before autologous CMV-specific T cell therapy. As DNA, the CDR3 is TGCGCCAGCAGCCCCGGGACAGCCAATAATGAAAAACTGTTTTTT. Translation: CASSPGTANNEKLFF.